The sample holds a few counts of the clone carrying this TCR beta chain. Its antigen is not identified. Germline V CDR1 and CDR2: MNHEY, SMNVEV (reference sequence). Between the trimmed V and J ends, which lost 5 bases and 6 bases, there was a span of 20 bases. The CDR3 runs to 16 residues. This entry comes from a study of human T cells and chemical hapten exposure. Study in general: How much TCR each sample yielded varied, mostly because pooled library volumes differed slightly. Overall study findings and caveats: No shift was seen in TCRs above 1 in 1000 frequency with DPC sensitization.

The time point: healthy volunteer bleed at 2 weeks. The authors' total RNA extraction used unfractionated whole blood. Attachment of unique molecular identifiers to individual cDNA molecules was performed in the library. In the authors' methods: A typical sample had some 95,000 TCRs, with about 23,224 to 690,600 overall. A single record per CDR3 protein comes from TCRdb applying MiXCR to the RACE reads. These V and J calls rely on TCRdb rather than the paper's analysis. The sample lists 75,000 to 100,000 distinct CDR3 sequences, approximately 10% occurring once. This sequence was found in a female donor in good health. Some clones in this sample may be carry-over from other donors' samples. Sequencing used whole blood. The chain employs TRBV27 and TRBJ2-1; D assignment may be TRBD1 or TRBD2 (6 bases each). The CDR3 here is CASSPLPVGGPNEQFF. CDR3 coding DNA: TGTGCCAGCAGTCCCCTCCCAGTAGGGGGGCCCAATGAGCAGTTCTTC.